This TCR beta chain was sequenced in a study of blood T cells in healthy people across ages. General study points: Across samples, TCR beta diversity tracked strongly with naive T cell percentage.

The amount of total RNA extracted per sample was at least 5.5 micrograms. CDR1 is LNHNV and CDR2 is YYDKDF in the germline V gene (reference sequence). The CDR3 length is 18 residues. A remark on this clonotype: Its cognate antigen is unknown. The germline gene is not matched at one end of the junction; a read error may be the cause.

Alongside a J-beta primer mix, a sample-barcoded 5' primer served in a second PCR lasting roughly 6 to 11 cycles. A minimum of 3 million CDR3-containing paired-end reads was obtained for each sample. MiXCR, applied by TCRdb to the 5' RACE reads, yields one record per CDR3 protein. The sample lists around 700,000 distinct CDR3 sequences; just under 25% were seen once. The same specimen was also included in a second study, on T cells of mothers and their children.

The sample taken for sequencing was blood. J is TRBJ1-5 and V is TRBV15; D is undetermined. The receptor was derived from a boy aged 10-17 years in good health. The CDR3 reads CATSRDGGEELSNQPQHF. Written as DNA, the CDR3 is TGCGCCACCAGCAGAGATGGCGGGGAGGAGTTAAGCAATCAGCCCCAGCATTTT.